These T cell receptor beta chains were read from a single sample in a study of Ad26.COV2.S vaccination and SARS-CoV-2 variants. The protocol was immunoSEQ multiplex PCR, while the TCRdb copy is restricted to in-frame clones and leaves out a portion. The profile shows 350,000 to 500,000 clones, 89% of them singletons. The starting material was peripheral blood, obtained in a trial of Ad26.COV2.S vaccine versus placebo. All receptors derive from a person aged 18-65 years who received the Ad26.COV2.S COVID-19 vaccine or a placebo. The CDR3 runs from the conserved cysteine through the conserved F or W. D genes are given only for firm matches. Clone size appears in some rows only: once, few, many, or a class for an expanded clone.

>TRBJ1-2|NA|TRBV4-1|once
CASSHVDGIYGYTF
TGCGCCAGCAGCCATGTTGACGGGATCTATGGCTACACCTTC
>TRBJ2-3|TRBD1|TRBV15|NA
CATSRRQGADTQYF
TGTGCCACCAGCAGGCGACAGGGTGCGGATACGCAGTATTTT
>TRBJ2-2|TRBD1|TRBV5-4|NA
CASSLGQGANTGELFF
TGTGCCAGCAGCTTAGGACAGGGGGCGAACACCGGGGAGCTGTTTTTT
>TRBJ2-7|TRBD2|TRBV4-3|NA
CASSHELAGGEPYEQYF
TGCGCCAGCAGCCATGAGCTAGCGGGGGGGGAACCCTACGAGCAGTACTTC
>TRBJ1-2|TRBD1|TRBV11-3|NA
CASSPRPGQEIYGYTF
TGTGCCAGCAGCCCCCGGCCGGGACAGGAGATCTATGGCTACACCTTC
>TRBJ2-5|NA|TRBV7-3|few
CASSPDGEETQYF
TGTGCCAGCAGCCCTGACGGGGAAGAGACCCAGTACTTC
>TRBJ1-1|NA|TRBV6-2/TRBV6-3|NA
CASSSQAATRGTEAFF
TGTGCCAGCAGTTCGCAGGCAGCCACGCGGGGCACTGAAGCTTTCTTT
>TRBJ1-1|TRBD1|TRBV5-1|NA
CASSLDLSGGTEAFF
TGCGCCAGCAGCTTGGATCTCTCAGGGGGAACTGAAGCTTTCTTT
>TRBJ1-2|TRBD1|TRBV4-1|NA
CASSPPDRVYYGYTF
TGCGCCAGCAGCCCGCCCGACAGGGTCTACTATGGCTACACCTTC
>TRBJ2-1|NA|TRBV7-2|NA
CASSPGVSYNEQFF
TGTGCCAGCAGCCCGGGGGTGTCCTACAATGAGCAGTTCTTC
>TRBJ2-5|TRBD1|TRBV28|NA
CASSEPGQMQETQYF
TGTGCCAGCAGTGAACCGGGACAGATGCAAGAGACCCAGTACTTC
>TRBJ1-5|TRBD1|TRBV15|NA
CATSSLGTGSNQPQHF
TGTGCCACCAGCAGCCTAGGGACAGGGTCAAATCAGCCCCAGCATTTT
>TRBJ2-7|TRBD1|TRBV7-2|NA
CASSRTGYEQYF
TGTGCCAGCAGCCGGACAGGCTACGAGCAGTACTTC
>TRBJ2-6|NA|TRBV5-1|once
CASSVSGSGANVLTF
TGCGCCAGCAGCGTCAGCGGCTCTGGGGCCAACGTCCTGACTTTC
>TRBJ2-1|TRBD2|TRBV7-7|once
CASSYVAGGDNEQFF
TGTGCCAGCAGCTACGTAGCGGGGGGTGACAATGAGCAGTTCTTC
>TRBJ2-1|NA|TRBV7-3|NA
CASSIQQGSYNEQFF
TGTGCCAGCAGCATACAACAGGGTTCCTACAATGAGCAGTTCTTC
>TRBJ1-1|TRBD1|TRBV2|NA
CASSSGPGRTGYTEAFF
TGTGCCAGCAGTTCAGGACCCGGCCGGACAGGGTACACTGAAGCTTTCTTT
>TRBJ1-6|TRBD1|TRBV6-5|NA
CASWTGISPLHF
TGTGCCAGCTGGACAGGGATTTCACCCCTCCACTTT
>TRBJ1-5|NA|TRBV4-1|NA
CASSHPPPEGNSNQPQHF
TGCGCCAGCAGCCATCCCCCTCCGGAGGGGAATAGCAATCAGCCCCAGCATTTT
>TRBJ2-1|NA|TRBV3-1/TRBV3-2|NA
CASSQWVGNEQFF
TGTGCCAGCAGCCAATGGGTGGGAAATGAGCAGTTCTTC
>TRBJ2-2|TRBD2|TRBV11-3|NA
CASSLEGLLAGGSFTGELFF
TGTGCCAGCAGCTTAGAGGGTCTACTAGCGGGAGGTTCATTCACCGGGGAGCTGTTTTTT
>TRBJ2-3|NA|TRBV4-3|once
CASSQAGADTQYF
TGCGCCAGCAGCCAAGCTGGGGCAGATACGCAGTATTTT
>TRBJ2-1|TRBD2|TRBV4-3|once
CASSQAAGGYNEQFF
TGCGCCAGCAGCCAAGCGGCGGGGGGTTACAATGAGCAGTTCTTC
>TRBJ2-1|NA|TRBV28|NA
CASSLFSAEYNEQFF
TGTGCCAGCAGTTTATTCTCGGCAGAATACAATGAGCAGTTCTTC